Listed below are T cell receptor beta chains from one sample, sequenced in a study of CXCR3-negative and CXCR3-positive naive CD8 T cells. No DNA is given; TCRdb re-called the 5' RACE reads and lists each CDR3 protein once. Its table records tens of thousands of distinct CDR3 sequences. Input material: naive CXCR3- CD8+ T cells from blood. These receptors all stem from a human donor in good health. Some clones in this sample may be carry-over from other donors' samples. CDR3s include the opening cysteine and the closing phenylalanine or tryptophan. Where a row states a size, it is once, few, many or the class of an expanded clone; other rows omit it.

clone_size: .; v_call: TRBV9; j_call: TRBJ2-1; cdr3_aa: CASSVGGGHYNEQFF
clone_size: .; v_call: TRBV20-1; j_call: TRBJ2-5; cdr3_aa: CSATGPGDAVLETQYF
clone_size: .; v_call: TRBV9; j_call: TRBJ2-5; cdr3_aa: CASSDDVWETQYF
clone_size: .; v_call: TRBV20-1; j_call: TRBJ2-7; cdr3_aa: CSARLAGDSYEQYF
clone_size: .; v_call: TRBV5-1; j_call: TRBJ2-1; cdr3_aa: CASSFSGAYNEQFF
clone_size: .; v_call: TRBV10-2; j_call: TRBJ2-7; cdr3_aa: CASSERLAGDDEQYF
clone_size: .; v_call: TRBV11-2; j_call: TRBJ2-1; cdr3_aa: CASSSHDWTDEQFF
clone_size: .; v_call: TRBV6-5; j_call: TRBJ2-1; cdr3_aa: CASSSFANEQFF
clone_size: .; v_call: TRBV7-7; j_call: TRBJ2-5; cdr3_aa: CASSPGRHQETQYF
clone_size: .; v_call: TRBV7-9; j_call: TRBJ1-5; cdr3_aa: CASSLAGMGQPQHF
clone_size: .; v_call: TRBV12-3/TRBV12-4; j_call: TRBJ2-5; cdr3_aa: CASSFLFGTGPQGTQYF
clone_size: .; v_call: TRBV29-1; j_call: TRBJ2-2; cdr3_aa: CSVEVTGDTGELFF
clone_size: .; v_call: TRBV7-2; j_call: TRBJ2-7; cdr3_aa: CASSDSGTPSYEQYF
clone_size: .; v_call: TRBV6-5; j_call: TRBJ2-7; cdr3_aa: CASSYSSSVHLQYF
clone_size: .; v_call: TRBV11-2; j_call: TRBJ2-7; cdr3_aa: CASSLSPRTSVYEQYF
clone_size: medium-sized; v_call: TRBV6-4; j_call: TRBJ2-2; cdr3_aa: CASSESGTTGELFF
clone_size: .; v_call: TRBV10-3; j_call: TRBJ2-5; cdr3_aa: CAISGQWVPQETQYF
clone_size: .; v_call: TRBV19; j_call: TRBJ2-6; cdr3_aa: CASMEEGEANVLTF
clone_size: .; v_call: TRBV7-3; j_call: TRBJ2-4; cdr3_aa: CASSLEAPGHPLAAKNIQYF
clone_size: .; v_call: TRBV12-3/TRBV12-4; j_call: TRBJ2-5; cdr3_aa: CASSFRTHRETQYF
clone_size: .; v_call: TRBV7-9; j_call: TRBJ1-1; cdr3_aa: CASSLDTEAFF
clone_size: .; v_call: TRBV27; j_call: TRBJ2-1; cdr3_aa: CASRTIQGSDEQFF
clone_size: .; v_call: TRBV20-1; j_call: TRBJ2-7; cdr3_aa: CSARDGLAVGGDSYEQYF
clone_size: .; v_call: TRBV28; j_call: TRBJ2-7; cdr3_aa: CASSLGPDGTYEQYF
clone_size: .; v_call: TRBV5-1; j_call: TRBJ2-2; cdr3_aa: CASSLYASGANTGELFF
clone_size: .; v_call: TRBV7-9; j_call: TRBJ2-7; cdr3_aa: CTVSSTYEQYF
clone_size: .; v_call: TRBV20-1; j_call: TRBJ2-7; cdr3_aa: CSARPAQGQLVHEQYF
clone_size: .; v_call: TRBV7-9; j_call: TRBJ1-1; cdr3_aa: CASSLVTDPSTEAFF
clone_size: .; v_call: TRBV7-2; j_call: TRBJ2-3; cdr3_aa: CASSLGFDTQYF
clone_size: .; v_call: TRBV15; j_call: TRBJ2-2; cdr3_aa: CATSRDSGASGVNTGELFF
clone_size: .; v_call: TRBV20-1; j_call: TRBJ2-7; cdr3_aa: CSARTLGGYEQYF
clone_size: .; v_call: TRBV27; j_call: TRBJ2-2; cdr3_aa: CASSPRSGELFF
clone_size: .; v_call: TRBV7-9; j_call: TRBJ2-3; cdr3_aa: CASSPPGDPDTQYF
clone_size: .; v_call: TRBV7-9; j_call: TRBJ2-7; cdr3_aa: CASSLPGHPGRYF
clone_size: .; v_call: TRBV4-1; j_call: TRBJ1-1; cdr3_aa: CASSQGPAVNTEAFF
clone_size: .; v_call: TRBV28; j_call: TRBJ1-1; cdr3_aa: CASSSTPRHTEAFF
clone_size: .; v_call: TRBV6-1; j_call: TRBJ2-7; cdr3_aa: CASTRLAGEDSYEQYF